Below are 3 T cell receptor beta chains sequenced from a single sample in a study of T cells after yellow fever vaccination. One entry per CDR3 protein, called by TCRdb with MiXCR from the 5' RACE reads. The table lists around 100,000 distinct CDR3 sequences, under 9% of them singletons. Sequenced here: CD8+ T cells sorted from PBMCs, sampled 45 days after the yellow fever booster vaccination. Source of these receptors: a man younger than 40 who received the YFV17D yellow fever vaccine.

This clonotype was counted ten times or more. The V and J genes are TRBV5-1 and TRBJ2-1; D is ambiguous. Trimming cost V 4 bases and J 0 bases, with 14 bases left between them. The CDR3 sequence is 16 residues long. Germline assignment: CDR1 SGHRS and CDR2 YFSETQ. The CDR3 DNA reads TGCGCCAGCAGCCTCGCCTATTCACTCTCCTACAATGAGCAGTTCTTC. Translating gives CASSLAYSLSYNEQFF.

The table lists this clonotype with many counts. This sequence joins TRBV7-6 and TRBJ2-3; the D gene is possibly TRBD2 (5 bases). V dropped 1 base and J dropped 0 bases, with 17 bases sitting between them. The germline CDR1 and CDR2 sequences are SGHVS and FNYEAQ. CDR3 length equals 18 residues. DNA for the CDR3: TGTGCCAGCAGCTTAGACGGGCTTTTAGCGTCTAGCACAGATACGCAGTATTTT. It encodes CASSLDGLLASSTDTQYF. The entire variable domain, with the rest obtained from reference TRBV7-6 and TRBJ2-3, is as follows: GAGVSQSPRYKVTKRGQDVALRCDPISGHVSLYWYRQALGQGPEFLTYFNYEAQQDKSGLPNDRFSAERPEGSISTLTIQRTEQRDSAMYRCASSLDGLLASSTDTQYFGPGTRLTVL.

In this sample, this clonotype turned up many times. The chain has TRBV7-9 and TRBJ2-2; perhaps TRBD2 as D (5 bases). Germline V gene data show CDR1 as SEHNR and CDR2 as FQNEAQ (reference sequence). V was cut by 3 bases and J by 0 bases, with 8 bases left in between. This CDR3 contains 15 residues. The chain's CDR3 is CASSFGGPNTGELFF. The CDR3 nucleotides are TGTGCCAGCAGCTTTGGAGGCCCGAACACCGGGGAGCTGTTTTTT.